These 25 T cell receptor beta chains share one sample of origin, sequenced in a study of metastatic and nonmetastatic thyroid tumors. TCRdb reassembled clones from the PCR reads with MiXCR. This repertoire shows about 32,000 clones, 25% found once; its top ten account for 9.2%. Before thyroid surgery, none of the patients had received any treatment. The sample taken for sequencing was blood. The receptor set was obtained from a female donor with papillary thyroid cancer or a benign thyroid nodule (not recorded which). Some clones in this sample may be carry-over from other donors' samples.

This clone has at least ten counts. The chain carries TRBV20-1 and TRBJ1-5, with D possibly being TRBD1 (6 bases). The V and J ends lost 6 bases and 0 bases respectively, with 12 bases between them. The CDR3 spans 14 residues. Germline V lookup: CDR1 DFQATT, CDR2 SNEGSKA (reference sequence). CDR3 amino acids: CSARGGASNQPQHF. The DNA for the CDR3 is TGCAGTGCCCGGGGGGGGGCTAGCAATCAGCCCCAGCATTTT.

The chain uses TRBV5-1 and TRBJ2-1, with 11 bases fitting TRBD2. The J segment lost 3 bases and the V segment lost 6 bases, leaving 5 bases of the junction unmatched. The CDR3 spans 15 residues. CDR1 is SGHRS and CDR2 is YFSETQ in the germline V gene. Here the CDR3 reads CASTTGTSGYNEQFF. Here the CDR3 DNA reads TGCGCCAGCACAACAGGGACTAGCGGCTACAATGAGCAGTTCTTC.

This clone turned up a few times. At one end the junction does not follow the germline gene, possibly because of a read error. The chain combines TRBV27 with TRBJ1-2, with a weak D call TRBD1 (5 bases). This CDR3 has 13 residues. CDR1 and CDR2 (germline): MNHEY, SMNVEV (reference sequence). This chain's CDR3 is CASSYRPRDGCNF. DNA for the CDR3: TGTGCCAGCAGTTACCGCCCCAGGGATGGCTGCAACTTC.

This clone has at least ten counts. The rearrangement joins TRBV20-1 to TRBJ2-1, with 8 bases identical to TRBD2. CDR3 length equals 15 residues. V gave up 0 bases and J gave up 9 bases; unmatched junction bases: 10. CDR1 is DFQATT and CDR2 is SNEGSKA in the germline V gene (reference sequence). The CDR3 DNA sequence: TGCAGTGCTAGAGACCGACGGGAGGGATGGGGTGAGCAGTTCTTC. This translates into CSARDRREGWGEQFF.

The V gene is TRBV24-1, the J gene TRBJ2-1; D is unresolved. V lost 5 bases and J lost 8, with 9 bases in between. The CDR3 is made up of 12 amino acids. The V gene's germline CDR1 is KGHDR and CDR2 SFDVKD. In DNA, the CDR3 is TGTGCCACCAGTGCCTATGGGCATGAGCAGTTCTTC. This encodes CATSAYGHEQFF.

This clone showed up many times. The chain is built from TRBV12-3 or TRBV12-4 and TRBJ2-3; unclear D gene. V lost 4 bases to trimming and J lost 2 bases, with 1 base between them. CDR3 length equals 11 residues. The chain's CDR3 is CASSYTDTQYF. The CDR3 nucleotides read TGTGCCAGCAGTTACACAGATACGCAGTATTTT.

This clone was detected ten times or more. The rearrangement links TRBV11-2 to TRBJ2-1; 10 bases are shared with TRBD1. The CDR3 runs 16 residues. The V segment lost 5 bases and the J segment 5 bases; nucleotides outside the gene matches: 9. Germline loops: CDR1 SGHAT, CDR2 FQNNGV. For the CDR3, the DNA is TGTGCCAGCAGCCGGAATTCCGGGACAGGGGACAATGAGCAGTTCTTC. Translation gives CASSRNSGTGDNEQFF.

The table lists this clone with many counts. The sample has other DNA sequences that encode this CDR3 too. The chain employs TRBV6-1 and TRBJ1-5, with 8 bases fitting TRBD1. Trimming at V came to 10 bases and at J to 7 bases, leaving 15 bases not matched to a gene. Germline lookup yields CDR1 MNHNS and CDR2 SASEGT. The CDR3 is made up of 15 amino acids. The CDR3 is CATHPRGQGGQPQHF. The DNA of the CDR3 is TGTGCCACCCATCCCAGAGGACAGGGAGGGCAGCCCCAGCATTTT.

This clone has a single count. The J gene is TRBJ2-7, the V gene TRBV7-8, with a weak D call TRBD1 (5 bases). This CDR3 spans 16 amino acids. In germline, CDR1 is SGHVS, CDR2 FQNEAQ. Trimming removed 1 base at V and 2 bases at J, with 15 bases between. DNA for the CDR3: TGTGCCAGCAGCTTAGAGGGTAGTCAGGGTACCTACGAGCAGTACTTC. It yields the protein CASSLEGSQGTYEQYF.

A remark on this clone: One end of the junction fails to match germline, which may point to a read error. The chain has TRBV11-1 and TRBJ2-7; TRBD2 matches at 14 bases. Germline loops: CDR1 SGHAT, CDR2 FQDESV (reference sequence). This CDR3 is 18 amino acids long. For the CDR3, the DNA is TGTGCCAGCAGCCGGGGACTAGCGGGAGCGATGTGTGTCTACGAGCAGGACTTC. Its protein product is CASSRGLAGAMCVYEQDF.

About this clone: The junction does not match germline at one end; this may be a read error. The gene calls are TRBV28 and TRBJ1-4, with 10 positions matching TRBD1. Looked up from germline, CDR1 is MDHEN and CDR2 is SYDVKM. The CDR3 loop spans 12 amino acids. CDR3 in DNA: TGTGCCATCCGGAATTCGGGGACAGGGGCCCTTTTT. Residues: CAIRNSGTGALF. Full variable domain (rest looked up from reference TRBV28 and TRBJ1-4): DVKVTQSSRYLVKRTGEKVFLECVQDMDHENMFWYRQDPGLGLRLIYFSYDVKMKEKGDIPEGYSVSREKKERFSLILESASTNQTSMYLCAIRNSGTGALFGSGTQLSVL.

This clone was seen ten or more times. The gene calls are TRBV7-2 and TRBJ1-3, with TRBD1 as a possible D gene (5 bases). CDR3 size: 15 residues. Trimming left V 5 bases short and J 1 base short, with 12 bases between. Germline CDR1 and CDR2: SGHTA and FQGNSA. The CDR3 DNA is TGTGCCAGCAGCCCCCTGAGGGGTTCTGGAAACACCATATATTTT. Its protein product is CASSPLRGSGNTIYF.

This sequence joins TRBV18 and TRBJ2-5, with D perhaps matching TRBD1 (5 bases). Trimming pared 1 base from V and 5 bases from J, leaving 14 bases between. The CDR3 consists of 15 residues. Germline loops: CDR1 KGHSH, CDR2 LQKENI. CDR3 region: CASSPQDMVLETQYF. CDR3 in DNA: TGTGCCAGCTCACCACAGGACATGGTCCTGGAGACCCAGTACTTC. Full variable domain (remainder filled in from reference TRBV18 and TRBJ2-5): NAGVMQNPRHLVRRRGQEARLRCSPMKGHSHVYWYRQLPEEGLKFMVYLQKENIIDESGMPKERFSAEFPKEGPSILRIQQVVRGDSAAYFCASSPQDMVLETQYFGPGTRLLVL.

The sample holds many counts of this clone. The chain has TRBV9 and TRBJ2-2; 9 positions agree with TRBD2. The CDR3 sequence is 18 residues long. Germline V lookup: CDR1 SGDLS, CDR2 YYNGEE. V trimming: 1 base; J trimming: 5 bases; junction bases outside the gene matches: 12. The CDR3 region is CASSVSVSGSQETGELFF. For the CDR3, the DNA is TGTGCCAGCAGCGTAAGCGTTAGCGGGAGTCAAGAGACCGGGGAGCTGTTTTTT.

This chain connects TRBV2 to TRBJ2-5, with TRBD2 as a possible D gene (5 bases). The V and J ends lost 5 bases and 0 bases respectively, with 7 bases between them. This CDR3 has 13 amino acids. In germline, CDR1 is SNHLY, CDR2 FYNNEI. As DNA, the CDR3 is TGTGCCAGCAGTTGGCGGGACCAAGAGACCCAGTACTTC. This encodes CASSWRDQETQYF.

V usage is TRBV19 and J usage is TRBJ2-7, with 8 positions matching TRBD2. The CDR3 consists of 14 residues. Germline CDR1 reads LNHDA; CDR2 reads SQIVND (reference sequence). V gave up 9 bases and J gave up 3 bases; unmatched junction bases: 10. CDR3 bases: TGTGCCAGCCGGCCGGGGGGGACGCTCTACGAGCAGTACTTC. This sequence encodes CASRPGGTLYEQYF.

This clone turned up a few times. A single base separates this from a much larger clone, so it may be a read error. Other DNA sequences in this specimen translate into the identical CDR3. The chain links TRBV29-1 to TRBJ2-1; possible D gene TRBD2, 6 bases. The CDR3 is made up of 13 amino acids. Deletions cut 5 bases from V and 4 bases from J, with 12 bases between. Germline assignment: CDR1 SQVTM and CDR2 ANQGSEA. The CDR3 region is CSVQLAGYNEQFF. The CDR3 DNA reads TGCAGCGTTCAACTAGCTGGTTACAATGAGCAGTTCTTC.

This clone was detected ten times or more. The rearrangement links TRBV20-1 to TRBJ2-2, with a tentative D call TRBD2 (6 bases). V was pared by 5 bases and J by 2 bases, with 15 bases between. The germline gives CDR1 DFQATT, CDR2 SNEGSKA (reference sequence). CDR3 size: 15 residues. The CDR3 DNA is TGCAGTGCTCGAAAAGGAGGGTTTAACACCGGGGAGCTGTTTTTT. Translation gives CSARKGGFNTGELFF.

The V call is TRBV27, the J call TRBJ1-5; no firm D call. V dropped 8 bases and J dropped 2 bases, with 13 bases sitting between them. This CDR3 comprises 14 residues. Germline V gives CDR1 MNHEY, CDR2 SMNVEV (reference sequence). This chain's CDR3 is CASGRIPCNQPQHF. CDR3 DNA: TGTGCCAGCGGCAGAATCCCGTGCAATCAGCCCCAGCATTTT.

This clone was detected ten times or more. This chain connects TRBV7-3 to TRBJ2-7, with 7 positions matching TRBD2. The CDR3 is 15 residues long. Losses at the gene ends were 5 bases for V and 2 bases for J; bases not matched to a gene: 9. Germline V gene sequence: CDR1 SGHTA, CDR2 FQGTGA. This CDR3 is CASSRGRLPTYEQYF. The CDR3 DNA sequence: TGTGCCAGCAGCCGCGGGAGACTCCCAACCTACGAGCAGTACTTC.

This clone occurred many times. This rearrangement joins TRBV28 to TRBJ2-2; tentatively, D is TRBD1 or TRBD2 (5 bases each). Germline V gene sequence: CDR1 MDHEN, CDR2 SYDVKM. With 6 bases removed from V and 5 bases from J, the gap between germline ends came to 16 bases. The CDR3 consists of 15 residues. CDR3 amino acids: CASSTPGHGTGELFF. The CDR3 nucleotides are TGTGCCAGCAGCACACCGGGGCACGGAACCGGGGAGCTGTTTTTT.

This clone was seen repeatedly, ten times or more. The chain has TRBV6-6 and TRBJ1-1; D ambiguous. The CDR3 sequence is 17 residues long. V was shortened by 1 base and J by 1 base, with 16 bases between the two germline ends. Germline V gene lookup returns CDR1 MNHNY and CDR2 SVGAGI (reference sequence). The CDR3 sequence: CASSYLLDPTRNTEAFF. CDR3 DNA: TGTGCCAGCAGTTACTTGTTGGACCCCACTCGGAACACTGAAGCTTTCTTT.

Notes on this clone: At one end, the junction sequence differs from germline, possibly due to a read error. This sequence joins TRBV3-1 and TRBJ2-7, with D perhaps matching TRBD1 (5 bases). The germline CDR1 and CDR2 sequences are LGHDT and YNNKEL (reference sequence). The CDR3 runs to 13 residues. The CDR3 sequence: CDSSQDSFGEQYF. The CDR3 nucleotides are TGTGACAGCAGCCAAGACAGTTTTGGCGAGCAGTACTTC.

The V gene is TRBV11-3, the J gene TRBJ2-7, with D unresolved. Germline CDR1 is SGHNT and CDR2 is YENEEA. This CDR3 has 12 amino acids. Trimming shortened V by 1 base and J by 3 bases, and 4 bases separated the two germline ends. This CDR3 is CASSLGYYEQYF. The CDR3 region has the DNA TGTGCCAGCAGCTTAGGTTACTACGAGCAGTACTTC. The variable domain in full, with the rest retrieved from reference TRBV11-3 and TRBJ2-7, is EAGVVQSPRYKIIEKKQPVAFWCNPISGHNTLYWYLQNLGQGPELLIRYENEEAVDDSQLPKDRFSAERLKGVDSTLKIQPAELGDSAVYLCASSLGYYEQYFGPGTRLTVT.

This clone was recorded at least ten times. CDR3 bases: TGTGCCAGCAGTTACGGGGGGCTTGCTTTCTTT. Translating it yields CASSYGGLAFF. The chain employs TRBV6-5 and TRBJ1-1; D perhaps matches TRBD1 (6 bases). V lost 2 bases to trimming and J lost 11 bases, with 9 bases between them. The CDR3 loop spans 11 amino acids. The germline V gene has CDR1 MNHEY and CDR2 SVGAGI.